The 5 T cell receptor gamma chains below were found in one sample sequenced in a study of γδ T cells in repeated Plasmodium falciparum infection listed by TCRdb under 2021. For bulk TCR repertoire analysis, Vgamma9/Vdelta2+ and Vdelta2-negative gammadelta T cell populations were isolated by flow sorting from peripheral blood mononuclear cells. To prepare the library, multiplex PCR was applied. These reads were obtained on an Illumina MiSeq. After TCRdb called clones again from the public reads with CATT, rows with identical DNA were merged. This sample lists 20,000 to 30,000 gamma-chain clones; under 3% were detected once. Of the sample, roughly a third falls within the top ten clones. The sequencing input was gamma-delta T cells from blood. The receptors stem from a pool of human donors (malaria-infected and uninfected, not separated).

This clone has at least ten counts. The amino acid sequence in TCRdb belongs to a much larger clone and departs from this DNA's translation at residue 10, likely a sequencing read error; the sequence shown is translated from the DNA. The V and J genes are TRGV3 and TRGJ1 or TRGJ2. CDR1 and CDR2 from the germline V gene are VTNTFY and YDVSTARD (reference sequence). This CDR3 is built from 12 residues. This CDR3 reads CATWDSSYKELF. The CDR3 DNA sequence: TGTGCCACCTGGGACAGCAGTTATAAGGAACTCTTT.

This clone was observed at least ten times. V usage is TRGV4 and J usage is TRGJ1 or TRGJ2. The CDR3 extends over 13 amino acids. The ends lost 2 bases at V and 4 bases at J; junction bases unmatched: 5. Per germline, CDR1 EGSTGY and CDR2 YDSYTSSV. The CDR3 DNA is TGTGCCACCTGGGATGAGGGGTATTATAAGAAACTCTTT. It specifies CATWDEGYYKKLF.

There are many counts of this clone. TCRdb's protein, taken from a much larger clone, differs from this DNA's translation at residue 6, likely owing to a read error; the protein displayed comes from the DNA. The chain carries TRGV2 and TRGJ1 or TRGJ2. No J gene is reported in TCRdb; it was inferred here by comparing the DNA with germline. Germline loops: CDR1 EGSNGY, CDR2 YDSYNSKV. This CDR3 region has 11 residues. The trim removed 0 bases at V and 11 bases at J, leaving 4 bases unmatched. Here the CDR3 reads CATWDGREKLF. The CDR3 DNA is TGTGCCACCTGGGACGGGCGTGAGAAACTCTTT.

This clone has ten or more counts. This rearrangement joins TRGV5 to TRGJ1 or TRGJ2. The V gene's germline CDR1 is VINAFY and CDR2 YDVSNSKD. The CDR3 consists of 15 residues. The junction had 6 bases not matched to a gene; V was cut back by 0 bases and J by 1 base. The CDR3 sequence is CATWDRPPNYYKKLF. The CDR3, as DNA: TGTGCCACCTGGGACAGGCCTCCTAATTATTATAAGAAACTCTTT.

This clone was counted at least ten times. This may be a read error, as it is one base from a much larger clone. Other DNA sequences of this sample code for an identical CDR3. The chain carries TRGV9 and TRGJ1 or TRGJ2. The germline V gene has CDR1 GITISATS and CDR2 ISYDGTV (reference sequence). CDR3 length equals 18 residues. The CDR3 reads CALWEGHPGPIRYLKKLF. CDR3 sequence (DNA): TGCGCCTTGTGGGAGGGCCACCCGGGTCCCATACGCTACCTAAAGAAACTCTTT.